The entry below gives a single T cell receptor (beta chain) sequence along with its context. No antigen is known for it. No clone much larger than this one lies a single base away; base qualities are absent. The data are from a study of graft-versus-host responses after intestinal transplantation (dated by TCRdb to about 2021). Regarding the complete study: Recipients received multivisceral, liver-intestinal, or isolated intestinal transplants. All recipients received anti-thymocyte globulin induction followed by maintenance tacrolimus and steroids for about three years. A cohort of some 24 intestinal transplant recipients, including one retransplant, was enrolled, and a few patients lacking pretransplant specimens were excluded. Rather than going through the commercial service, samples from a few later patients were sequenced in-house on an Illumina MiSeq and processed with MiXCR. Bulk TCR-beta CDR3 sequencing was used to track graft-versus-host and host-versus-graft alloreactive T cell clones in the graft, circulation and bone marrow after intestinal transplantation. Alloreactive clones were identified by sequencing pre-transplant mixed lymphocyte reaction products and comparing them with unstimulated pre-transplant donor and recipient T cells. A peak of at least 4% donor T cells among recipient peripheral blood mononuclear cells was the definition used for donor T cell macrochimerism. Broad study findings and their caveats: The conclusions were limited by the relatively low number and heterogeneity of the intestinal transplant patients. Early after transplant, peak levels of circulating GvH clones were associated with declines in HvG clones. In the allografts of patients with donor T cell macrochimerism, GvH to HvG T cell clonal ratios were high. GvH clones were detected in recipient bone marrow, and some appeared earlier in ileal mucosa or blood, consistent with an intestinal mucosal origin.

Library creation used the immunoSEQ multiplex PCR assay. For most patients, genomic DNA was isolated with the Qiagen DNeasy Blood and Tissue Kit and sent frozen to Adaptive Biotechnologies for TCR sequencing. For most patients, genomic DNA was subjected to high-throughput TCR-beta CDR3 sequencing by Adaptive Biotechnologies. The paper's data handling went like this. Adaptive's ImmunoSEQ software supplied the TCR sequencing data for 18 patients, while MiXCR and VDJtools were used to process a few other patients. CD4 versus CD8 sorting errors were corrected by removing sequences found in both subsets at a frequency ratio below 5:1. Because the origin of CDR3 nucleotide sequences shared between donor and recipient could not be assigned, those sequences were removed. At least 2-fold expansion over unstimulated cells and a minimum CFSE-low frequency of 0.002% (template counts) or 0.001% (read counts) were required for clones to be classified as alloreactive. Clones were considered mappable if detected in sequenced pre-transplant spleen, lymph node, or MLR CFSE-low populations of the donor or recipient. The cumulative frequency of alloreactive clones was calculated as a percentage of all sequences, weighted by copy number. TCRdb carries this immuneACCESS record with in-frame sequences only. Its versions omit some clonotypes, under half of them owing to an unresolved V gene in the studies checked, with the rest unexplained. V and J calls and clone size are given by that table; D and trimming were obtained from the DNA. Counted in this sample were over 90,000 clones; roughly 91% of them appeared once. Roughly 0.2% of the sample rests with the top ten.

Relative to germline, V is 0 bases shorter and J is 1 base shorter, with 5 bases between their ends. Including cysteine and phenylalanine, the CDR3 has 14 amino acids. Just the 42-base CDR3 DNA is kept, in frame starting at base 1. The germline V gene sets CDR1 to LGHNA and CDR2 to YSLEER. According to the study, the label for this sample's time point signals: cells obtained before transplantation from donor or recipient. CD3+CD4+ and CD3+CD8+ populations were FACS-sorted from unstimulated pre-transplant donor and recipient cells taken from spleen or lymph nodes. Here the sequenced sample was unstimulated CD4+ T cells sorted from spleen or lymph node cells, taken before transplant. This receptor was taken from a human donor who was the organ donor for an intestinal transplant. The chain is made from TRBV4-3 and TRBJ2-3; the D segment could be TRBD1, given 5 matching bases. CDR3 sequence: CASSQDRGTDTQYF. The DNA reads as follows: TGCGCCAGCAGCCAAGACAGGGGCACAGATACGCAGTATTTT.